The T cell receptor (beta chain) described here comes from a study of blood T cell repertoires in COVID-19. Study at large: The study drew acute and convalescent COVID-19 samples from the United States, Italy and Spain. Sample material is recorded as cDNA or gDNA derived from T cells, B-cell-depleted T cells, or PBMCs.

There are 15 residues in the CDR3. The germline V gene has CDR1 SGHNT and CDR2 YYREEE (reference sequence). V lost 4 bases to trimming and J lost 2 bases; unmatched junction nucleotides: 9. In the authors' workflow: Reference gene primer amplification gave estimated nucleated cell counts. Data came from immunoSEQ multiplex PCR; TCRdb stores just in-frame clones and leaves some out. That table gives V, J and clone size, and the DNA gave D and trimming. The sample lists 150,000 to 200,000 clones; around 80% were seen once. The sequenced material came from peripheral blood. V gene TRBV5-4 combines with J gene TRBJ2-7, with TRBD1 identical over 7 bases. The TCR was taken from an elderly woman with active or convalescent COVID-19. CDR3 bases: TGTGCCAGCAGCCGAGCTGACAGGGATACCTACGAGCAGTACTTC. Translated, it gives CASSRADRDTYEQYF.